This TCR beta chain was captured in a study of STAT5B mutations in CD4+ large granular lymphocyte leukemia. The CDR3 sequence is 14 residues long. The V gene lost 9 bases and the J gene lost 0 bases, with 9 bases spanning the gap. Germline V lookup: CDR1 SNHLY, CDR2 FYNNEI. With respect to this clone: The antigen remains unidentified.

Regarding the study as a whole: 8/27 top patient clones versus 2/35 control clones were TRBV06-family. Patient CD4-sorted repertoires looked more clonal than healthy CD4+ repertoires, even without putative leukemic clones.

This was a survey-level run. How the authors handled the data: A productive frequency of 2.59 x 10-5 was the lowest detectable. Produced via immunoSEQ multiplex PCR; TCRdb's table is partial and in-frame only. For V, J and clone size, that table is used; D and trimming come from the DNA. This repertoire shows under 35,000 clones, roughly 72% found once; its top ten account for approximately 0.3%. The sequence was obtained from a human donor in good health. The chain links TRBV2 to TRBJ2-6; TRBD1 is a possible D gene (6 bases). The specimen sequenced was CD4+ T cells from blood buffy coats. DNA of the CDR3: TGTGCCAGTGCACAGGGCTCTGGGGCCAACGTCCTGACTTTC. Translation: CASAQGSGANVLTF.